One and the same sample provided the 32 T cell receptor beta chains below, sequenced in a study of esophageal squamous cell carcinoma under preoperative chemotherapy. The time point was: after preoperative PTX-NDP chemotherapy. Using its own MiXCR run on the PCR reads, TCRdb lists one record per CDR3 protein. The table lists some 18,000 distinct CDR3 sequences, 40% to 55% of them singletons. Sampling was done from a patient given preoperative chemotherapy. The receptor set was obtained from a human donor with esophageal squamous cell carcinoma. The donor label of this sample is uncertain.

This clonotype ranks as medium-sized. The CDR3 DNA sequence: TGTGCCAGCAGCTCCGTAGGACAGGGGGTTTCCTACGAGCAGTACTTC. Its translation: CASSSVGQGVSYEQYF. V is TRBV11-3 and J is TRBJ2-7; 10 nucleotides match TRBD1. With V trimmed by 4 bases and J by 1 base, 7 bases remained unmatched. Germline V gene sequence: CDR1 SGHNT, CDR2 YENEEA. This CDR3 region has 16 residues. Supplemented by reference TRBV11-3 and TRBJ2-7, the full variable domain reads EAGVVQSPRYKIIEKKQPVAFWCNPISGHNTLYWYLQNLGQGPELLIRYENEEAVDDSQLPKDRFSAERLKGVDSTLKIQPAELGDSAVYLCASSSVGQGVSYEQYFGPGTRLTVT.

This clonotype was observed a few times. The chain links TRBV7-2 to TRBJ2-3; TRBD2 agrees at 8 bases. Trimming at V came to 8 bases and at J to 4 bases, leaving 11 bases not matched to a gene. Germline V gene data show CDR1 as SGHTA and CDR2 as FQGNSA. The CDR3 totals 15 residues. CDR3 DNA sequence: TGTGCCAGCTTGCCGGGACTAGGGGGGGCAGATACGCAGTATTTT. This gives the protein CASLPGLGGADTQYF.

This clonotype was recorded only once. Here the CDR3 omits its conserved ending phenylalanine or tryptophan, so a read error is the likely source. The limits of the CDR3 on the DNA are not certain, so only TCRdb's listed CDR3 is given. The CDR3: CASSPQETQYS. The chain employs TRBV7-2 and TRBJ2-5. The CDR3 comprises 11 residues, both ends counted. Germline V gene lookup returns CDR1 SGHTA and CDR2 FQGNSA.

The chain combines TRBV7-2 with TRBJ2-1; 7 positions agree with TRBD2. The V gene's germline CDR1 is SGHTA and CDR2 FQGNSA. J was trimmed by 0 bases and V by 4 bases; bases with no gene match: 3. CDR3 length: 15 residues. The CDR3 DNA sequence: TGTGCCAGCAGCTCCCTAGCGGACTCCTACAATGAGCAGTTCTTC. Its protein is CASSSLADSYNEQFF.

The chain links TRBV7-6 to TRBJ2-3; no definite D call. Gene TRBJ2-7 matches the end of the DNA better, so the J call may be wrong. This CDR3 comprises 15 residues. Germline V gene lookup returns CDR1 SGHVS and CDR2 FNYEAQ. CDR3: CASSSQQVTSYEQYF. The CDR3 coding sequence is TGTGCCAGCAGCTCACAGCAGGTGACCTCCTACGAGCAGTACTTC.

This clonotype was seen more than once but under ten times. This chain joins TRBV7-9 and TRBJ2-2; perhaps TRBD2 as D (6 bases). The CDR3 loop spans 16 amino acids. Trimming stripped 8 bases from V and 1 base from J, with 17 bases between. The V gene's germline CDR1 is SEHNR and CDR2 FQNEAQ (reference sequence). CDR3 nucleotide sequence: TGTGCCAGCTTGGTTCGGGAGTGGGTGAACACCGGGGAGCTGTTTTTT. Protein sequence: CASLVREWVNTGELFF.

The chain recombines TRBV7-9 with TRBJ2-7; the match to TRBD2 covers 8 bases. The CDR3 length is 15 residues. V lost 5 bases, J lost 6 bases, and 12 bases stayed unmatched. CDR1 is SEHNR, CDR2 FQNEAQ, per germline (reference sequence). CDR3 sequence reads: CASSPSGGTLVEQYF. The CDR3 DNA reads TGTGCCAGCAGCCCTTCGGGAGGGACTCTTGTCGAGCAGTACTTC.

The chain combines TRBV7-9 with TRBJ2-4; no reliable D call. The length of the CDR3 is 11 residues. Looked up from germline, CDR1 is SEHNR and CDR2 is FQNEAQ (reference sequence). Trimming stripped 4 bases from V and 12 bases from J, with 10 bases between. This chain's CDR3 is CASSSDETQYF. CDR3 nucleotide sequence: TGTGCCAGCAGCTCCGACGAGACTCAGTACTTC.

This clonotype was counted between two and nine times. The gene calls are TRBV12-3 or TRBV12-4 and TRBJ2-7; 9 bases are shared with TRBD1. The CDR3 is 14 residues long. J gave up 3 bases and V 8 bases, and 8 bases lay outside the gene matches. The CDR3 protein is CASRKRQGDYEQYF. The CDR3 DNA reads TGTGCCAGCCGGAAACGACAGGGGGACTACGAGCAGTACTTC.

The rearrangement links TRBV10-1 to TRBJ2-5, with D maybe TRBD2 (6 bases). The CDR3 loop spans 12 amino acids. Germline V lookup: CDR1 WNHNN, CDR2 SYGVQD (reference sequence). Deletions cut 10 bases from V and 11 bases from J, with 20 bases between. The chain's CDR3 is CAISPGRSEQYF. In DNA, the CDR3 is TGCGCCATCTCACCTGGGAGGAGTGAGCAGTACTTC.

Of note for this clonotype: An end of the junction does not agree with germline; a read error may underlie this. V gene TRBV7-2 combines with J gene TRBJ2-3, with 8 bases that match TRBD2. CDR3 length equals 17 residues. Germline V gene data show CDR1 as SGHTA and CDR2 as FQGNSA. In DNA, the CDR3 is TGTGCCAGCAGGGCGGGAGGTGGCGGGCGTAACGCAGAGACGCAGTATTTT. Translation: CASRAGGGGRNAETQYF.

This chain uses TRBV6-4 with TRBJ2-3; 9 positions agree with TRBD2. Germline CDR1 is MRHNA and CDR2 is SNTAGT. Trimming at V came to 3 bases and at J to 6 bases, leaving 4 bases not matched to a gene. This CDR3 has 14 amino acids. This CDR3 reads CASSESGGRDTQYF. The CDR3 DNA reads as TGTGCCAGCAGTGAGAGCGGGGGGAGGGATACGCAGTATTTT.

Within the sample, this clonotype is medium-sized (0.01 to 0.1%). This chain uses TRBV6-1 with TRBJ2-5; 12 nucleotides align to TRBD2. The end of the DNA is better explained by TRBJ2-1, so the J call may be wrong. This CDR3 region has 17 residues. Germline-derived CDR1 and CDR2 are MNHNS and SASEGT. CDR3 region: CASSRRTGLAGQETQFF. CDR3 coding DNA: TGTGCCAGCAGTCGACGTACGGGACTAGCGGGCCAAGAGACCCAGTTCTTC.

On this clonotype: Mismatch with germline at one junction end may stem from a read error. The CDR3 region has the DNA TGTGCCGGGGGCCGAGGGGGCCGTGAGAGAGAGACGCAGTACTTC. Amino acids: CAGGRGGRERETQYF. The rearrangement links TRBV7-8 to TRBJ2-5, with TRBD1 identical over 7 bases. Germline V gene sequence: CDR1 SGHVS, CDR2 FQNEAQ. The CDR3 totals 15 residues.

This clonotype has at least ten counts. The CDR3 reads CASSYRRGLGTEAFF. Here the CDR3 DNA reads TGTGCCAGCAGTTACAGACGGGGACTCGGCACTGAAGCTTTCTTT. The J gene is TRBJ1-1, the V gene TRBV6-5, with D possibly matching TRBD1 (5 bases). V lost 2 bases and J lost 4, with 14 bases in between. The CDR3 totals 15 residues. Germline assignment: CDR1 MNHEY and CDR2 SVGAGI.

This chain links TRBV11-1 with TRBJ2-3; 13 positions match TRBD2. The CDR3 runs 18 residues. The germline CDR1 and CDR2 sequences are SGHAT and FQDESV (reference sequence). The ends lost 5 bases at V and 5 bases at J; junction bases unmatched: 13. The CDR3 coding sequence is TGTGCCAGCAGCACCCTGTCCACTAGCGGGGGGGCCGGAGATACGCAGTATTTT. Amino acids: CASSTLSTSGGAGDTQYF.

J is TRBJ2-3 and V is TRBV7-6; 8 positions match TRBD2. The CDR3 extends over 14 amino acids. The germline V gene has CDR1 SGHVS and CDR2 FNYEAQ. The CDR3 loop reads CAGSGGRDQGTQYF. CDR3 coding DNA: TGTGCGGGCAGCGGGGGCCGAGACCAGGGTACCCAGTATTTT.

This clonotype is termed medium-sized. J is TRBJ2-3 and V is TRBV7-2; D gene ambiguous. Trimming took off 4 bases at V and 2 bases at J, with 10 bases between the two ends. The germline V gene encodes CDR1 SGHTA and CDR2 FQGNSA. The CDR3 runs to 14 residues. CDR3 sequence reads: CASSSPTTTDTQYF. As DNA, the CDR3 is TGTGCCAGCAGCTCGCCGACAACCACAGATACGCAGTATTTT. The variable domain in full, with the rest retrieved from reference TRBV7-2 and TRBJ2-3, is GAGVSQSPSNKVTEKGKDVELRCDPISGHTALYWYRQSLGQGLEFLIYFQGNSAPDKSGLPSDRFSAERTGGSVSTLTIQRTQQEDSAVYLCASSSPTTTDTQYFGPGTRLTVL.

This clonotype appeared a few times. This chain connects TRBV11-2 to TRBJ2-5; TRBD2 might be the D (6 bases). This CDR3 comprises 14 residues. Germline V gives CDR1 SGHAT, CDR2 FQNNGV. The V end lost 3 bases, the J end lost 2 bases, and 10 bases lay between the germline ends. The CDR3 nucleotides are TGTGCCAGCAGCTTCGGGGGAGGTCAAGAGACCCAGTACTTC. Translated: CASSFGGGQETQYF. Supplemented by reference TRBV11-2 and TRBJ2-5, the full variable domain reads EAGVAQSPRYKIIEKRQSVAFWCNPISGHATLYWYQQILGQGPKLLIQFQNNGVVDDSQLPKDRFSAERLKGVDSTLKIQPAKLEDSAVYLCASSFGGGQETQYFGPGTRLLVL.

DNA of the CDR3: TGTGCCAGCACCCCCGGGGGCCCCCGAACTGAGCAGTACTTC. The encoded protein is CASTPGGPRTEQYF. This chain connects TRBV6-1 to TRBJ2-4, with D possibly being TRBD1 or TRBD2 (6 bases each). The CDR3 contains 14 residues. Trimming cost V 7 bases and J 13 bases, with 23 bases left between them. CDR1 is MNHNS, CDR2 SASEGT, per germline.

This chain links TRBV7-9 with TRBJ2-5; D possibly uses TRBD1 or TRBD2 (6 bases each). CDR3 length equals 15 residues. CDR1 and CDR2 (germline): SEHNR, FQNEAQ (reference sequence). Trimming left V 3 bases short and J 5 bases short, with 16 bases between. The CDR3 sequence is CASSLGKGGAETQYF. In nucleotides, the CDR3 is TGTGCCAGCAGCTTGGGGAAGGGGGGAGCGGAGACCCAGTACTTC.

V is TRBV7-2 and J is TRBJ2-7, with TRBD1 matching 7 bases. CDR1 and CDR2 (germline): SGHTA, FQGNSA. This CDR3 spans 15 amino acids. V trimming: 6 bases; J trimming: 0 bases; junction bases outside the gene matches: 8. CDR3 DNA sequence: TGTGCCAGCAGATTACCCGGACAGGCCTCCTACGAGCAGTACTTC. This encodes CASRLPGQASYEQYF.

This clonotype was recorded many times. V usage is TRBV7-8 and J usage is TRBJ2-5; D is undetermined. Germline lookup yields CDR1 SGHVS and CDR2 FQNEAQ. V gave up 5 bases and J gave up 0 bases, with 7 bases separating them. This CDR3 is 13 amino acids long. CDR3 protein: CASSLRHQETQYF. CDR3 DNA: TGTGCCAGCAGCCTCAGGCACCAAGAGACCCAGTACTTC.

DNA of the CDR3: TGTGCCAGCAGTTACAGGGTTGGGGTCACAGATACGCAGTATTTT. It yields the protein CASSYRVGVTDTQYF. The rearrangement links TRBV6-5 to TRBJ2-3; D gene unclear. V was trimmed by 2 bases and J by 2 bases, leaving 11 bases between them. The CDR3 runs to 15 residues. The germline CDR1 and CDR2 sequences are MNHEY and SVGAGI.

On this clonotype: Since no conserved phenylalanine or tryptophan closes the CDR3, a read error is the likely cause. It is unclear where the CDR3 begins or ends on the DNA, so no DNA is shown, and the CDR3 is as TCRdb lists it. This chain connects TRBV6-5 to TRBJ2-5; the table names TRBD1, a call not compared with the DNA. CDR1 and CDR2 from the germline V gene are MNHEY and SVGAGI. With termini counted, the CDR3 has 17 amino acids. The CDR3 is CASSYSRGGAGQETQLL.

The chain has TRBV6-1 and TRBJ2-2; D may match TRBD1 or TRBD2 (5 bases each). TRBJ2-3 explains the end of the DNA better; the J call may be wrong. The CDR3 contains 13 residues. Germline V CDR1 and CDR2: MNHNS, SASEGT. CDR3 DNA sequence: TGTGCCAGCCGAGGGCAAGGGGCCGGGACGCAGTATTTT. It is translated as CASRGQGAGTQYF.

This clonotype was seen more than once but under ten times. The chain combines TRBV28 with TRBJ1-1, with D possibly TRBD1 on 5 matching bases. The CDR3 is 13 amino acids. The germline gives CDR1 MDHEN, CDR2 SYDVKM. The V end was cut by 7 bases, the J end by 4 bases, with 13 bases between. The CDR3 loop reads CASIVQGGTEAFF. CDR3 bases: TGTGCCAGCATAGTTCAGGGAGGCACTGAAGCTTTCTTT.

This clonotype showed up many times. In nucleotides, the CDR3 is TGTGCCAGCAGCCCTACAGGGGAAACTGAAGCTTTCTTT. Amino acids: CASSPTGETEAFF. This chain links TRBV7-9 with TRBJ1-1, with TRBD1 matching over 7 bases. In germline, CDR1 is SEHNR, CDR2 FQNEAQ (reference sequence). Losses at the gene ends were 5 bases for V and 5 bases for J; bases not matched to a gene: 5. The CDR3 extends over 13 amino acids.

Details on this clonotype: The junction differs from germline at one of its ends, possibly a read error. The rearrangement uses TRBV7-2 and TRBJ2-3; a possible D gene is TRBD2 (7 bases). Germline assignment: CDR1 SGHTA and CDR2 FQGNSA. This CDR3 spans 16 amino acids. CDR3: CVSRARGGGGPDTQYF. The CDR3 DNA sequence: TGTGTCAGCAGGGCGCGAGGGGGGGGTGGCCCAGATACCCAGTATTTT.

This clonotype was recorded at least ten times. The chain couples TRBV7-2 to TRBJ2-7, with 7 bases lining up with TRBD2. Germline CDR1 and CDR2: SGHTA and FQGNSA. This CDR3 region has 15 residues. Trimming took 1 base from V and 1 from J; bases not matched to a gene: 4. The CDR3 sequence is CASSLGGSMSYEQYF. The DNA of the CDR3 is TGTGCCAGCAGCTTAGGCGGGAGTATGTCCTACGAGCAGTACTTC.

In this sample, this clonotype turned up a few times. In DNA form, the CDR3 reads TGTGCCAGCAGCTTCGGCGCGCCGAAACCCACAGATACGCAGTATTTT. This codes for CASSFGAPKPTDTQYF. The V gene is TRBV5-5, the J gene TRBJ2-3; no reliable D call. CDR3 length: 16 amino acids. Trimming cost V 2 bases and J 2 bases, with 15 bases left between them. CDR1 and CDR2 from the germline V gene are SGHKS and YYEKEE (reference sequence). The variable domain in full, completed from reference TRBV5-5 and TRBJ2-3, reads DAGVTQSPTHLIKTRGQQVTLRCSPISGHKSVSWYQQVLGQGPQFIFQYYEKEERGRGNFPDRFSARQFPNYSSELNVNALLLGDSALYLCASSFGAPKPTDTQYFGPGTRLTVL.

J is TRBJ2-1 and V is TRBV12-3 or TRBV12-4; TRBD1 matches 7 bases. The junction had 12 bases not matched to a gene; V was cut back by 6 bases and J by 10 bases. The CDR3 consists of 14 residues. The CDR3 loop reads CASRKTGSGYEQFF. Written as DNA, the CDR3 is TGTGCCAGCAGGAAGACAGGGTCTGGCTACGAGCAGTTCTTC.